Shown below are 20 T cell receptor beta chains from a single sample sequenced in a study of human T cells and chemical hapten exposure (dated by TCRdb to the early 2020s). The time point label for this specimen denotes: healthy volunteer bleed at 2 weeks. Total RNA was isolated from unfractionated whole blood collected in Tempus Blood RNA tubes. Library preparation used RACE. TCRdb lists the instrument as NextSeq 500. In-frame beta chains were kept once TCRdb had trimmed the public reads at Q25 with fastp and called clones with MiXCR. Merged by CDR3 protein, the rows form single entries marked with the most common genes and DNA. This sample holds 80,000 to 100,000 distinct CDR3 sequences; approximately 10% were observed only once. The ten largest clones take up approximately 2.9% of the sample. The sample taken for sequencing was whole blood. These TCRs come from a female donor in good health. Some clones in this sample may be carry-over from other donors' samples.

This clonotype was seen ten or more times. The chain couples TRBV28 to TRBJ1-5; D uncertain. The CDR3 is 15 residues long. V was pared by 3 bases and J by 6 bases, with 15 bases between. Per the germline V gene, CDR1 is MDHEN and CDR2 is SYDVKM. CDR3 sequence reads: CASSFSAGVGQPQHF. CDR3 bases: TGTGCCAGCAGTTTCTCAGCCGGGGTTGGTCAGCCCCAGCATTTT. Full variable domain (missing parts from reference TRBV28 and TRBJ1-5): DVKVTQSSRYLVKRTGEKVFLECVQDMDHENMFWYRQDPGLGLRLIYFSYDVKMKEKGDIPEGYSVSREKKERFSLILESASTNQTSMYLCASSFSAGVGQPQHFGDGTRLSIL.

This clonotype has at least ten counts. CDR3 coding DNA: TGCAGCGTTTTTCAAGGGACGAATGAGCAGTTCTTC. It encodes CSVFQGTNEQFF. This rearrangement joins TRBV29-1 to TRBJ2-1; D may be TRBD1 or TRBD2 (5 bases each). CDR1 is SQVTM, CDR2 ANQGSEA, per germline. Trimming removed 5 bases at V and 7 bases at J, with 12 bases between. This CDR3 contains 12 residues.

The rearrangement joins TRBV29-1 to TRBJ1-2; D is unclear. The V gene's germline CDR1 is SQVTM and CDR2 ANQGSEA. The CDR3 totals 13 residues. Trimming left V 3 bases short and J 7 bases short, with 15 bases between. The CDR3 loop reads CSVDVGRARGYTF. The CDR3 DNA reads TGCAGCGTTGATGTAGGGAGAGCCCGTGGCTACACCTTC.

This clonotype was seen many times. This chain links TRBV10-1 with TRBJ1-5, with no clear D. The V gene lost 0 bases and the J gene lost 0 bases, with 6 bases spanning the gap. There are 15 residues in the CDR3. The germline gives CDR1 WNHNN, CDR2 SYGVQD (reference sequence). The chain's CDR3 is CASSESGYSNQPQHF. The CDR3 nucleotides are TGCGCCAGCAGTGAGTCGGGATATAGCAATCAGCCCCAGCATTTT.

This clonotype appeared many times. One end of the junction fails to match germline, which may point to a read error. The chain is built from TRBV4-3 and TRBJ2-7, with 9 positions matching TRBD1. In germline, CDR1 is LGHNA, CDR2 YSLEER. The CDR3 loop spans 13 amino acids. The CDR3: CASSPRTGDEQYF. The DNA for the CDR3 is TGTGCCAGCAGCCCCCGGACAGGGGACGAGCAGTACTTC.

This clonotype was seen many times. The chain has TRBV24-1 and TRBJ2-3, with D hard to call. The V end was cut by 6 bases, the J end by 1 base, with 10 bases between. This CDR3 region has 14 residues. Germline CDR1 is KGHDR and CDR2 is SFDVKD. CDR3 loop: CATSRSEGTDTQYF. CDR3 DNA sequence: TGTGCCACCAGTCGAAGTGAGGGCACAGATACGCAGTATTTT.

The chain links TRBV11-3 to TRBJ2-2, with D perhaps TRBD2 (5 bases). There are 17 residues in the CDR3. The V gene lost 3 bases and the J gene lost 3 bases, with 17 bases spanning the gap. Germline values: CDR1 SGHNT, CDR2 YENEEA. The CDR3 loop reads CASSFRGTGRDTGELFF. The CDR3 region has the DNA TGTGCCAGCAGCTTTCGCGGTACCGGGCGGGACACCGGGGAGCTGTTTTTT.

This clonotype was counted only a few times. The V call is TRBV3-1, the J call TRBJ1-1; D uncertain. Germline CDR1 LGHDT, CDR2 YNNKEL (reference sequence). V was clipped by 8 bases and J by 5 bases, with 12 bases between them. CDR3 length: 12 amino acids. The CDR3 nucleotides are TGTGCCAGCGTCGCGGATGGGACTGAAGCTTTCTTT. Translation: CASVADGTEAFF.

There are many counts of this clonotype. The V gene is TRBV20-1, the J gene TRBJ2-3; no clear D. V was clipped by 5 bases and J by 1 base, with 10 bases between them. The length of the CDR3 is 13 residues. CDR1 and CDR2 from the germline V gene are DFQATT and SNEGSKA (reference sequence). Here the CDR3 DNA reads TGCAGTGCTCCGGACCGCGGCACAGATACGCAGTATTTT. Its protein product is CSAPDRGTDTQYF.

The rearrangement links TRBV20-1 to TRBJ2-1; 10 nucleotides align to TRBD2. The V segment lost 4 bases and the J segment 5 bases; nucleotides outside the gene matches: 5. The CDR3 is made up of 14 amino acids. Germline V gene sequence: CDR1 DFQATT, CDR2 SNEGSKA (reference sequence). This chain's CDR3 is CSANRAGGDNEQFF. The DNA for the CDR3 is TGCAGTGCTAACCGAGCGGGAGGGGACAATGAGCAGTTCTTC.

This clonotype has a handful of counts. This rearrangement joins TRBV2 to TRBJ2-2; D remains ambiguous. This CDR3 is built from 14 residues. V was trimmed by 4 bases and J by 6 bases, leaving 12 bases between them. In germline, CDR1 is SNHLY, CDR2 FYNNEI. The CDR3 DNA reads as TGTGCCAGCAGTGTTGACCGACGATCCGGGGAGCTGTTTTTT. Encoded protein: CASSVDRRSGELFF. The full variable domain, rest sourced from reference TRBV2 and TRBJ2-2, is EPEVTQTPSHQVTQMGQEVILRCVPISNHLYFYWYRQILGQKVEFLVSFYNNEISEKSEIFDDQFSVERPDGSNFTLKIRSTKLEDSAMYFCASSVDRRSGELFFGEGSRLTVL.

In regard to this clonotype: At one end the junction does not follow the germline gene, possibly because of a read error. The V call is TRBV11-2, the J call TRBJ2-1; 9 nucleotides align to TRBD1. The CDR3 loop spans 12 amino acids. Germline CDR1 reads SGHAT; CDR2 reads FQNNGV. CDR3 sequence: CASSLVADRGSF. In DNA form, the CDR3 reads TGTGCCAGCAGCTTAGTTGCGGACAGGGGATCCTTC.

The sample holds a few counts of this clonotype. The DNA for the CDR3 is TGTGCCAGCAGTTACCGGGGCGCAGGGTACGAGCAGTACTTC. This sequence encodes CASSYRGAGYEQYF. This chain joins TRBV6-5 and TRBJ2-7; the D gene could be TRBD1 or TRBD2 (5 bases each). The germline V gene encodes CDR1 MNHEY and CDR2 SVGAGI. The CDR3 covers 14 residues. With 2 bases removed from V and 4 bases from J, the gap between germline ends came to 12 bases.

This clonotype came up many times. This rearrangement joins TRBV24-1 to TRBJ2-2, with unresolved D. Trimming pared 4 bases from V and 5 bases from J, leaving 7 bases between. Germline CDR1 is KGHDR and CDR2 is SFDVKD. CDR3 length equals 13 residues. In nucleotides, the CDR3 is TGTGCCACCAGTGACCCTCAAACCGGGGAGCTGTTTTTT. Amino acids: CATSDPQTGELFF.

This clonotype was detected ten times or more. J is TRBJ2-2 and V is TRBV5-5; TRBD1 aligns across 9 bases. J lost 6 bases, V lost 0 bases, and 6 bases had no gene match. This CDR3 has 16 amino acids. Looked up from germline, CDR1 is SGHKS and CDR2 is YYEKEE (reference sequence). CDR3 amino acids: CASSLDGTGMAGELFF. The CDR3, as DNA: TGTGCCAGCAGCTTGGATGGGACAGGGATGGCCGGGGAGCTGTTTTTT.

The rearrangement uses TRBV24-1 and TRBJ2-2; D is perhaps TRBD2 (6 bases). The CDR3 spans 14 residues. The V gene's germline CDR1 is KGHDR and CDR2 SFDVKD. Trimming removed 4 bases at V and 6 bases at J, with 11 bases between. This chain's CDR3 is CATSEAGRSGELFF. The DNA of the CDR3 is TGTGCCACCAGTGAGGCAGGGAGGTCCGGGGAGCTGTTTTTT.

This clonotype was recorded many times. The chain has TRBV7-2 and TRBJ2-3; D is unresolved. Germline V gene lookup returns CDR1 SGHTA and CDR2 FQGNSA. V was trimmed by 6 bases and J by 4 bases, leaving 14 bases between them. This CDR3 is 14 amino acids long. The CDR3 protein is CASSNRPLADTQYF. The CDR3 DNA reads TGTGCCAGCAGTAACCGACCACTTGCAGATACGCAGTATTTT. Looking up the rest from reference TRBV7-2 and TRBJ2-3 gives the full variable domain: GAGVSQSPSNKVTEKGKDVELRCDPISGHTALYWYRQSLGQGLEFLIYFQGNSAPDKSGLPSDRFSAERTGGSVSTLTIQRTQQEDSAVYLCASSNRPLADTQYFGPGTRLTVL.

The V and J genes are TRBV19 and TRBJ1-5; a weak D match, TRBD1 (6 bases). V was cut by 5 bases and J by 15 bases, with 14 bases left in between. Germline loops: CDR1 LNHDA, CDR2 SQIVND (reference sequence). The CDR3 runs to 11 residues. CDR3 amino acids: CASSLTGAWHF. CDR3 in DNA: TGTGCCAGTAGTCTCACGGGGGCCTGGCATTTT.

The CDR3 region has the DNA TGTGCCAGCAGCTTAGACGGCGGCCCCCAAGAGACCCAGTACTTC. Translation: CASSLDGGPQETQYF. The chain links TRBV13 to TRBJ2-5, with no clear D. This CDR3 comprises 15 residues. V lost 1 base, J lost 1 base, and 10 bases lay in between. CDR1 is PRHDT and CDR2 is FYEKMQ in the germline V gene (reference sequence).

The gene calls are TRBV6-6 and TRBJ1-6, with TRBD1 matching 8 bases. There are 16 residues in the CDR3. V gave up 8 bases and J gave up 5 bases; unmatched junction bases: 11. Germline CDR1 and CDR2: MNHNY and SVGAGI (reference sequence). CDR3 nucleotides: TGTGCCAGCGGAACCGGACAGGGCCAAAATAATTCACCCCTCCACTTT. Residues: CASGTGQGQNNSPLHF.